These T cell receptor beta chains were read from a single sample in a study of T cell changes during pregnancy in multiple sclerosis. The table came from immunoSEQ multiplex PCR; TCRdb's copy has only in-frame clones and leaves some out. The sample shows about 57,000 clones, around 93% of them seen only once. Sequencing was performed on peripheral blood, taken after pregnancy. The origin of the receptors is a female donor in good health, enrolled as a control in a pregnancy study. The CDR3 runs from the conserved cysteine through the conserved F or W. Expanded clones get a size class; other rows say once, few or many, or leave the size out.

>TRBV20-1|11|TRBJ2-5|-
CSGELEETQYF
>TRBV4-3|18|TRBJ2-3|-
CASSQAFPTGKGTDTQYF
>TRBV25-1|17|TRBJ2-3|-
CASSEYTTGLAGDTQYF
>TRBV5-4|16|TRBJ2-1|-
CATRTSGMNSYNEQFF
>TRBV4-2|16|TRBJ1-2|-
CASSQGGTGVYYGYTF
>TRBV25-1|17|TRBJ2-1|-
CASSRARTGKSYNEQFF
>TRBV10-3|16|TRBJ2-1|-
CAISEGRERLYNEQFF
>TRBV28|15|TRBJ1-5|-
CASSLRDRYNQPQHF
>TRBV20-1|11|TRBJ2-7|-
CSATGGYEQYF
>TRBV9|15|TRBJ2-3|few
CASSALSLAGDTQYF
>TRBV5-1|16|TRBJ2-2|-
CASLGLAGGNTGELFF
>TRBV2|15|TRBJ1-5|-
CASSLGTGRGGPQHF
>TRBV9|15|TRBJ2-3|-
CASSVSGTSTDTQYF
>TRBV6-6|16|TRBJ2-6|-
CASSYFRVSGANVLTF
>TRBV6-1|16|TRBJ1-2|-
CASSEWGSGTFYGYTF
>TRBV6-1|13|TRBJ1-1|-
CASSRTGNTEAFF
>TRBV28|13|TRBJ1-5|few
CASSPGLGQPQHF
>TRBV11-2|14|TRBJ2-1|-
CASSPRDSYNEQFF
>TRBV30|15|TRBJ2-1|-
CAWNIRGPQGSEQFF
>TRBV5-5|14|TRBJ1-5|-
CASSWTGDDQPQHF
>TRBV13|14|TRBJ2-7|few
CASRLGGLAGEQYF
>TRBV27|14|TRBJ2-1|-
CASCRDRDRNEQFF
>TRBV19|13|TRBJ2-5|-
CASSTQIRGGQYF
>TRBV10-2|15|TRBJ2-1|-
CASSESRDSYNEQFF
>TRBV19|19|TRBJ1-3|-
CASSIDGRTARQRGNTIYF
>TRBV6-5|14|TRBJ2-7|-
CASRPGQGFYEQYF
>TRBV10-3|13|TRBJ1-2|-
CAITTGDFYGYTF
>TRBV29-1|11|TRBJ2-5|-
CRVGQQETQYF
>TRBV15|16|TRBJ2-1|-
CATSRAIGRAGNEQFF
>TRBV29-1|15|TRBJ1-1|-
CSVSGGAVRDTEAFF
>TRBV6-1|13|TRBJ2-7|once
CASSEERAYEQYF
>TRBV10-3|13|TRBJ1-5|-
CAISRTYNQPQHF
>TRBV7-6|13|TRBJ1-1|-
CASSSDRDTEAFF
>TRBV7-9|17|TRBJ2-6|-
CASSLGRPSSGANVLTF
>TRBV2|13|TRBJ2-7|-
CAGRDRVSYEQYF
>TRBV7-8|15|TRBJ1-4|-
CASSLVGGVHEKLFF
>TRBV7-9|14|TRBJ1-5|-
CASSSQGFGQPQHF
>TRBV7-3|14|TRBJ2-1|once
CASSPGTTGNEQFF
>TRBV11-2|13|TRBJ2-7|-
CASTGQGVGEQYF
>TRBV6-1|15|TRBJ1-4|-
CASSGYSSTNEKLFF
>TRBV5-6|13|TRBJ1-2|once
CASSLESRYGYTF
>TRBV7-2|15|TRBJ2-1|-
CASSSDWTAYNEQFF
>TRBV27|13|TRBJ1-1|-
CASSFNRDTEAFF
>TRBV6-5|15|TRBJ1-1|once
CASSYTTGGKTEAFF
>TRBV4-3|17|TRBJ1-1|-
CASSQEYSPGKNTEAFF